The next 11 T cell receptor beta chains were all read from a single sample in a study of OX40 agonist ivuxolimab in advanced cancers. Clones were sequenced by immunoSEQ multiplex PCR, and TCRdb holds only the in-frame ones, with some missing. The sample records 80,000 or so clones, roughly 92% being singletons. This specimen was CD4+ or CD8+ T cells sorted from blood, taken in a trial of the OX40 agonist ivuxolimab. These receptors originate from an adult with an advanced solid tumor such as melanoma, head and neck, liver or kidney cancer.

The CDR3 nucleotides are TGTGCCAGCAGCTTGGAGGGGGCGCAAGGAACTGAAGCTTTCTTT. It specifies CASSLEGAQGTEAFF. This sequence joins TRBV5-4 and TRBJ1-1; TRBD1 matches at 7 bases. The CDR3 extends over 15 amino acids. V shed 0 bases and J 5 bases; nucleotides not matched to a gene: 7. Germline loops: CDR1 SGHNT, CDR2 YYREEE (reference sequence).

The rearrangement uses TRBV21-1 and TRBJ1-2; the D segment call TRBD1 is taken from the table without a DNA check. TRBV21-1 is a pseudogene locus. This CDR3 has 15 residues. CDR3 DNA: TGTGCCAGCAGCAAAAATGGACAGAGGATCTATGGCTACACCTTC. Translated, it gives CASSKNGQRIYGYTF.

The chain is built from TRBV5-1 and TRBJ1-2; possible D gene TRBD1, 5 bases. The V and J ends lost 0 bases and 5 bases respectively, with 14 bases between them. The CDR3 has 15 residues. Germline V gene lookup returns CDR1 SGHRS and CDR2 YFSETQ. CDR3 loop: CASSLDTGGLYGYTF. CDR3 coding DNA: TGCGCCAGCAGCTTGGATACGGGGGGACTTTATGGCTACACCTTC.

CDR3 coding DNA: TGCGCCAGCAGCTTGGAGGTGGGGGGTCAAACTCACAATGAGCAGTTCTTC. This gives the protein CASSLEVGGQTHNEQFF. This chain links TRBV5-1 with TRBJ2-1, with TRBD2 as a possible D gene (6 bases). V lost 0 bases and J 5 bases, leaving 18 bases between the germline ends. Germline lookup yields CDR1 SGHRS and CDR2 YFSETQ. CDR3 length equals 17 residues.

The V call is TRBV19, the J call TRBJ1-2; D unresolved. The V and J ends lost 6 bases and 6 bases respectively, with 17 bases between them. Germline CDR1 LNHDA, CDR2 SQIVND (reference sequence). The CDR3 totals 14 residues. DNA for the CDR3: TGTGCCAGTAGCCCGACTGTCACCTCTGATGGCTACACCTTC. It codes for CASSPTVTSDGYTF.

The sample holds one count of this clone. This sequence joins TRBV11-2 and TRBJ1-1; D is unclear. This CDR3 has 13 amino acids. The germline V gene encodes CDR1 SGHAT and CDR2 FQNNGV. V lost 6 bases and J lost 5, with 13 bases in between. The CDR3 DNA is TGTGCCAGCAGATTATTAGAGCGGACTGAAGCTTTCTTT. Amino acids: CASRLLERTEAFF. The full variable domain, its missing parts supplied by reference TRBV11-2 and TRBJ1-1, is EAGVAQSPRYKIIEKRQSVAFWCNPISGHATLYWYQQILGQGPKLLIQFQNNGVVDDSQLPKDRFSAERLKGVDSTLKIQPAKLEDSAVYLCASRLLERTEAFFGQGTRLTVV.

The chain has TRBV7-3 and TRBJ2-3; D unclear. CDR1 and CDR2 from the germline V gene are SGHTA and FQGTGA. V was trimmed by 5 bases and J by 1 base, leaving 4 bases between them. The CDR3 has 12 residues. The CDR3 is CASSPGTDTQYF. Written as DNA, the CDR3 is TGTGCCAGCAGCCCAGGCACAGATACGCAGTATTTT. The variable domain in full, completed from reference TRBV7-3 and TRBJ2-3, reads GAGVSQTPSNKVTEKGKYVELRCDPISGHTALYWYRQSLGQGPEFLIYFQGTGAADDSGLPNDRFFAVRPEGSVSTLKIQRTERGDSAVYLCASSPGTDTQYFGPGTRLTVL.

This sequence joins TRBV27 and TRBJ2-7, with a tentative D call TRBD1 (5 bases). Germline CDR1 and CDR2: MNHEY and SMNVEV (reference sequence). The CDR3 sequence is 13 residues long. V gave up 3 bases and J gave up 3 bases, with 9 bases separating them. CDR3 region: CASSFDRNYEQYF. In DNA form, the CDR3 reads TGTGCCAGCAGTTTCGACAGAAACTACGAGCAGTACTTC.

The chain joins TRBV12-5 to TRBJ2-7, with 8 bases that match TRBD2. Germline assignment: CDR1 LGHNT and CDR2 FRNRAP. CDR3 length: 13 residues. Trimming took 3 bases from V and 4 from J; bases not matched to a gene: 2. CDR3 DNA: TGTGCTAGTGGTTTAAGCGGGAGTTACGAGCAGTACTTC. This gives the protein CASGLSGSYEQYF.

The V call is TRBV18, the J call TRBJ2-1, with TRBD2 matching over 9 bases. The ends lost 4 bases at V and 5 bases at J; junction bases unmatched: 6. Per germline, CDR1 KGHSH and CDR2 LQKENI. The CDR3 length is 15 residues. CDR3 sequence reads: CASSLTSGRDNEQFF. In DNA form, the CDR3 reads TGTGCCAGCTCACTGACTAGCGGACGGGACAATGAGCAGTTCTTC.

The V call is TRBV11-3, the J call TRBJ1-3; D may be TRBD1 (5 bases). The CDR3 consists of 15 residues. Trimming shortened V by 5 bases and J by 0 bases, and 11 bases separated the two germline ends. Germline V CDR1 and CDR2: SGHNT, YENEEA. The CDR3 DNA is TGTGCCAGCAGCCGGGACGGAAACTCTGGAAACACCATATATTTT. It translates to CASSRDGNSGNTIYF.